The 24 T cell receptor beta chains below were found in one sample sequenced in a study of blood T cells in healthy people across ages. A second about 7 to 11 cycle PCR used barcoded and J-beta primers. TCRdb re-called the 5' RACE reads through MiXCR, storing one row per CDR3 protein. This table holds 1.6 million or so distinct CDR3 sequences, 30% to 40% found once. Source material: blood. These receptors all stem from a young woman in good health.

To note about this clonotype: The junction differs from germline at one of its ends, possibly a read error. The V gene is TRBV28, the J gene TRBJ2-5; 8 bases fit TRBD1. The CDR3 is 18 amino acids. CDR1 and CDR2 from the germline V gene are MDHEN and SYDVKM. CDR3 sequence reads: CASSLPGQVLLPQEAQYF. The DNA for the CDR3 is TGTGCCAGCAGTTTACCGGGACAGGTTCTCCTTCCCCAAGAGGCCCAGTACTTC.

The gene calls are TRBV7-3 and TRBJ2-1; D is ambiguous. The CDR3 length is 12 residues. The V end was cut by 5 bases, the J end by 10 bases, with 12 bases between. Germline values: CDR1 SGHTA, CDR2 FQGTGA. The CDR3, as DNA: TGTGCCAGCAGCACCCCGCGTGGGGAGCAGTTCTTC. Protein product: CASSTPRGEQFF. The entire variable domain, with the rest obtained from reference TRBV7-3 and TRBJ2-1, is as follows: GAGVSQTPSNKVTEKGKYVELRCDPISGHTALYWYRQSLGQGPEFLIYFQGTGAADDSGLPNDRFFAVRPEGSVSTLKIQRTERGDSAVYLCASSTPRGEQFFGPGTRLTVL.

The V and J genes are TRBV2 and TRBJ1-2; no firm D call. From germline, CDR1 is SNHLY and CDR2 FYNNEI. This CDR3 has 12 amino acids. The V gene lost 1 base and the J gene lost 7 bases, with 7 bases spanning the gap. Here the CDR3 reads CASSEGKGGYTF. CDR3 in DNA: TGTGCCAGCAGTGAAGGAAAGGGTGGCTACACCTTC.

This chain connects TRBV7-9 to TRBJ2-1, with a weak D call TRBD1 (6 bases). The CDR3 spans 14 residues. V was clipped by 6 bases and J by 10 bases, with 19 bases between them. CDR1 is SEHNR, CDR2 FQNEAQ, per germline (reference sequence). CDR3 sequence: CASSSNTGKEEQFF. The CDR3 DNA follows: TGTGCCAGCAGTTCTAATACAGGGAAGGAGGAGCAGTTCTTC.

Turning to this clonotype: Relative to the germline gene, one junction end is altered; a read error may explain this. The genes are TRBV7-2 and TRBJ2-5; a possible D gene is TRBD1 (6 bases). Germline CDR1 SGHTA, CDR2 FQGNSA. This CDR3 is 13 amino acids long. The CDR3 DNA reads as TGTGCCAGCAGCCAAACAGGGTTGGAGACCCGGTACTTC. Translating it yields CASSQTGLETRYF. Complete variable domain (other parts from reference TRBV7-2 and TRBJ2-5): GAGVSQSPSNKVTEKGKDVELRCDPISGHTALYWYRQSLGQGLEFLIYFQGNSAPDKSGLPSDRFSAERTGGSVSTLTIQRTQQEDSAVYLCASSQTGLETRYFGPGTRLLVL.

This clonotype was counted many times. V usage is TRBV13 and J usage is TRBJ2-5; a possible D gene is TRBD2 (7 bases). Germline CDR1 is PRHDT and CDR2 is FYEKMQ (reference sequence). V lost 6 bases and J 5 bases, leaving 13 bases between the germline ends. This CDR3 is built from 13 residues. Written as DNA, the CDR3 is TGTGCCAGCAGACGGACTAGGGGGGAGACCCAGTACTTC. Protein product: CASRRTRGETQYF. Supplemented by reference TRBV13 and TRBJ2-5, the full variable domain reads AAGVIQSPRHLIKEKRETATLKCYPIPRHDTVYWYQQGPGQDPQFLISFYEKMQSDKGSIPDRFSAQQFSDYHSELNMSSLELGDSALYFCASRRTRGETQYFGPGTRLLVL.

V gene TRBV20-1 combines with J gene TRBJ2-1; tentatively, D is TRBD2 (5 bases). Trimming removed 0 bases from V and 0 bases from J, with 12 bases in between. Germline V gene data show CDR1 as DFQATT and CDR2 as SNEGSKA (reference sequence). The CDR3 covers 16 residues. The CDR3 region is CSARDLERSSYNEQFF. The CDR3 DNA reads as TGCAGTGCTAGAGATCTTGAGCGGAGCTCCTACAATGAGCAGTTCTTC.

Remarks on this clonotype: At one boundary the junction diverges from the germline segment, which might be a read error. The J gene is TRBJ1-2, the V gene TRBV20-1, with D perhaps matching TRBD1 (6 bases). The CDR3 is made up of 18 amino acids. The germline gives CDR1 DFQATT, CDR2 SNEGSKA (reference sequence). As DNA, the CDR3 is TGCAGTGCCAGAGATAATAGGGTGACCTTTTGGGGGCCCTATGGCTACACCTTC. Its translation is CSARDNRVTFWGPYGYTF.

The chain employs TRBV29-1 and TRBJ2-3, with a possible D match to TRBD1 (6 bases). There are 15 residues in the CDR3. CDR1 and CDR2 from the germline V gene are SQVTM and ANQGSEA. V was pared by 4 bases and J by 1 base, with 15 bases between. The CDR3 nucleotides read TGCAGCGTTGTGGGAAGGGACATCCGCACAGATACGCAGTATTTT. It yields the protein CSVVGRDIRTDTQYF.

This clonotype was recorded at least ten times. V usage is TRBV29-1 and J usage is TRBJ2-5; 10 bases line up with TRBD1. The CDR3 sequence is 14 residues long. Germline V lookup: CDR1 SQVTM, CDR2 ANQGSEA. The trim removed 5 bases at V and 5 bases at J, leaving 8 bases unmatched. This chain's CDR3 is CSVLDRGRTETQYF. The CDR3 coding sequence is TGCAGCGTTTTGGACAGGGGGAGGACGGAGACCCAGTACTTC.

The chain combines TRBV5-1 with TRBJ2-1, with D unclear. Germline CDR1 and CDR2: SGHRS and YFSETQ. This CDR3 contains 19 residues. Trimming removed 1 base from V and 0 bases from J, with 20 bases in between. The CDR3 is CASSLTRARIYSSYNEQFF. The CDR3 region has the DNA TGCGCCAGCAGCTTGACGCGCGCAAGAATTTACAGCTCCTACAATGAGCAGTTCTTC.

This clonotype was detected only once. The CDR3 DNA sequence: TGTGCCAGCAGCGTAGATCAACTAGCGGGATTCAATGAGCAGTTCTTC. Residues: CASSVDQLAGFNEQFF. This chain connects TRBV9 to TRBJ2-1, with 10 bases fitting TRBD2. The CDR3 sequence is 16 residues long. The junction had 6 bases not matched to a gene; V was cut back by 0 bases and J by 6 bases. Looked up from germline, CDR1 is SGDLS and CDR2 is YYNGEE.

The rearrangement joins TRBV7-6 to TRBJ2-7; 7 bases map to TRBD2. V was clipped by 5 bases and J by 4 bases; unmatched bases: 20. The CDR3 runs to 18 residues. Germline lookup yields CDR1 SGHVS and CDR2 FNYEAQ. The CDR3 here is CASSARPTSWEHTYEQYF. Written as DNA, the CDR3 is TGTGCCAGCAGCGCACGGCCGACTAGCTGGGAGCATACTTACGAGCAGTACTTC.

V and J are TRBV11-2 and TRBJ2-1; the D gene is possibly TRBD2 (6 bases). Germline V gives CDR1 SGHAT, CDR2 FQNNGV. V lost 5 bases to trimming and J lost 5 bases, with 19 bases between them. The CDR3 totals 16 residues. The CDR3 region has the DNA TGTGCCAGCAGCCCCCCACCGGGAGTGGTCCACAATGAGCAGTTCTTC. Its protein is CASSPPPGVVHNEQFF.

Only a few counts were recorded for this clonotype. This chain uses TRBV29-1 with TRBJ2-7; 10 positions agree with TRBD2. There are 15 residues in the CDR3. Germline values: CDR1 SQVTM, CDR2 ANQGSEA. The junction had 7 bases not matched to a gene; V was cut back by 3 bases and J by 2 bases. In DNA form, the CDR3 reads TGCAGCGTTGAGCTAGCGGGAGAGGCCGCCTACGAGCAGTACTTC. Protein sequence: CSVELAGEAAYEQYF.

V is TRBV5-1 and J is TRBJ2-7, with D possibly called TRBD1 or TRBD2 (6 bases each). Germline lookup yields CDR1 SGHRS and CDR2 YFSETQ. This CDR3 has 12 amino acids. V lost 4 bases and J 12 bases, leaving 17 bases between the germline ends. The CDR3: CASSPESRGGYF. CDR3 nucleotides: TGCGCCAGCAGCCCGGAGAGCAGGGGAGGGTACTTC. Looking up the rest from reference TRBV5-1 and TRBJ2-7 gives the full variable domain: KAGVTQTPRYLIKTRGQQVTLSCSPISGHRSVSWYQQTPGQGLQFLFEYFSETQRNKGNFPGRFSGRQFSNSRSEMNVSTLELGDSALYLCASSPESRGGYFGPGTRLTVT.

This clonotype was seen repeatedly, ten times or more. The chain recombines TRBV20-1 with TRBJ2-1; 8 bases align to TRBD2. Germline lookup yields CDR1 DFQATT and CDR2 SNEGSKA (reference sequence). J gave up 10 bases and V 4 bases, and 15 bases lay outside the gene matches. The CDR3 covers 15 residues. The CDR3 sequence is CSATGGHPRQSEQFF. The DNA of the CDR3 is TGCAGTGCTACGGGAGGGCACCCCCGTCAATCCGAGCAGTTCTTC.

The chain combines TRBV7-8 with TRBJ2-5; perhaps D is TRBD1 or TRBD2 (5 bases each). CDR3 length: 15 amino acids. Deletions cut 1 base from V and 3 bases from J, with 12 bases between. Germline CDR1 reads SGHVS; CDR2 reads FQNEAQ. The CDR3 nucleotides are TGTGCCAGCAGCTTAGTCGGGGTAGGGGAAGAGACCCAGTACTTC. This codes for CASSLVGVGEETQYF. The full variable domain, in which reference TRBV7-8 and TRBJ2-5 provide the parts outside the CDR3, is GAGVSQSPRYKVAKRGQDVALRCDPISGHVSLFWYQQALGQGPEFLTYFQNEAQLDKSGLPSDRFFAERPEGSVSTLKIQRTQQEDSAVYLCASSLVGVGEETQYFGPGTRLLVL.

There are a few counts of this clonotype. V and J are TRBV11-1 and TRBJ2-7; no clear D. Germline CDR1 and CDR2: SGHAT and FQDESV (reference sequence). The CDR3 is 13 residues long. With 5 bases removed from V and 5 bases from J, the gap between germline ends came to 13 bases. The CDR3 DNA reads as TGTGCCAGCAGCCCCGCGGACCTCCACGAGCAGTACTTC. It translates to CASSPADLHEQYF.

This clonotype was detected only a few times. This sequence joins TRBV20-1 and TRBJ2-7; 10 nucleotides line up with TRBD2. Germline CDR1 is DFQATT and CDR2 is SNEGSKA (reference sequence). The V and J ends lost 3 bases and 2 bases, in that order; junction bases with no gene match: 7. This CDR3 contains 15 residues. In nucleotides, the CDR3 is TGCAGTGCTAGTCCGACTAGCGGGTCTACCTACGAGCAGTACTTC. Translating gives CSASPTSGSTYEQYF.

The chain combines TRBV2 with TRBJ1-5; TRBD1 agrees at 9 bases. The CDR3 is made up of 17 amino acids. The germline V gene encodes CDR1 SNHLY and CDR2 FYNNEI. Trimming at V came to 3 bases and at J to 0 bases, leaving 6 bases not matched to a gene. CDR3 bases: TGTGCCAGCAGTGAGGGACAGGGCCTTAATAGCAATCAGCCCCAGCATTTT. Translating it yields CASSEGQGLNSNQPQHF.

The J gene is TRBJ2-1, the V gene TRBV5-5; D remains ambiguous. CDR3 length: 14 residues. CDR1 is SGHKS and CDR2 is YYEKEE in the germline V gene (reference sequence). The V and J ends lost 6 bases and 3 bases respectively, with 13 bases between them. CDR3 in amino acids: CASTTNDFYNEQFF. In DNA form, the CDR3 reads TGTGCCAGCACCACCAATGACTTCTACAATGAGCAGTTCTTC.

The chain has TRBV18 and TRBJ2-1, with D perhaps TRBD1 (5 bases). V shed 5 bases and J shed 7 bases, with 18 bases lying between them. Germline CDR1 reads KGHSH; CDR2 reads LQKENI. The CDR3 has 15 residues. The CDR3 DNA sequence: TGTGCCAGCTCAGAGTGGTCAGGGCTTCGGAATGAGCAGTTCTTC. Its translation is CASSEWSGLRNEQFF. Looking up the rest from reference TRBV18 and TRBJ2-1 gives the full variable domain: NAGVMQNPRHLVRRRGQEARLRCSPMKGHSHVYWYRQLPEEGLKFMVYLQKENIIDESGMPKERFSAEFPKEGPSILRIQQVVRGDSAAYFCASSEWSGLRNEQFFGPGTRLTVL.

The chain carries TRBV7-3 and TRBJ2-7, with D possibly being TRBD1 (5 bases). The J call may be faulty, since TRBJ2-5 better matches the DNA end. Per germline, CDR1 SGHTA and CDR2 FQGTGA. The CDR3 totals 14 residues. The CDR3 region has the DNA TGTGCCAGCAGCTTAAAACCCCAGGGAGAGACCCAGTACTTC. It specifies CASSLKPQGETQYF.